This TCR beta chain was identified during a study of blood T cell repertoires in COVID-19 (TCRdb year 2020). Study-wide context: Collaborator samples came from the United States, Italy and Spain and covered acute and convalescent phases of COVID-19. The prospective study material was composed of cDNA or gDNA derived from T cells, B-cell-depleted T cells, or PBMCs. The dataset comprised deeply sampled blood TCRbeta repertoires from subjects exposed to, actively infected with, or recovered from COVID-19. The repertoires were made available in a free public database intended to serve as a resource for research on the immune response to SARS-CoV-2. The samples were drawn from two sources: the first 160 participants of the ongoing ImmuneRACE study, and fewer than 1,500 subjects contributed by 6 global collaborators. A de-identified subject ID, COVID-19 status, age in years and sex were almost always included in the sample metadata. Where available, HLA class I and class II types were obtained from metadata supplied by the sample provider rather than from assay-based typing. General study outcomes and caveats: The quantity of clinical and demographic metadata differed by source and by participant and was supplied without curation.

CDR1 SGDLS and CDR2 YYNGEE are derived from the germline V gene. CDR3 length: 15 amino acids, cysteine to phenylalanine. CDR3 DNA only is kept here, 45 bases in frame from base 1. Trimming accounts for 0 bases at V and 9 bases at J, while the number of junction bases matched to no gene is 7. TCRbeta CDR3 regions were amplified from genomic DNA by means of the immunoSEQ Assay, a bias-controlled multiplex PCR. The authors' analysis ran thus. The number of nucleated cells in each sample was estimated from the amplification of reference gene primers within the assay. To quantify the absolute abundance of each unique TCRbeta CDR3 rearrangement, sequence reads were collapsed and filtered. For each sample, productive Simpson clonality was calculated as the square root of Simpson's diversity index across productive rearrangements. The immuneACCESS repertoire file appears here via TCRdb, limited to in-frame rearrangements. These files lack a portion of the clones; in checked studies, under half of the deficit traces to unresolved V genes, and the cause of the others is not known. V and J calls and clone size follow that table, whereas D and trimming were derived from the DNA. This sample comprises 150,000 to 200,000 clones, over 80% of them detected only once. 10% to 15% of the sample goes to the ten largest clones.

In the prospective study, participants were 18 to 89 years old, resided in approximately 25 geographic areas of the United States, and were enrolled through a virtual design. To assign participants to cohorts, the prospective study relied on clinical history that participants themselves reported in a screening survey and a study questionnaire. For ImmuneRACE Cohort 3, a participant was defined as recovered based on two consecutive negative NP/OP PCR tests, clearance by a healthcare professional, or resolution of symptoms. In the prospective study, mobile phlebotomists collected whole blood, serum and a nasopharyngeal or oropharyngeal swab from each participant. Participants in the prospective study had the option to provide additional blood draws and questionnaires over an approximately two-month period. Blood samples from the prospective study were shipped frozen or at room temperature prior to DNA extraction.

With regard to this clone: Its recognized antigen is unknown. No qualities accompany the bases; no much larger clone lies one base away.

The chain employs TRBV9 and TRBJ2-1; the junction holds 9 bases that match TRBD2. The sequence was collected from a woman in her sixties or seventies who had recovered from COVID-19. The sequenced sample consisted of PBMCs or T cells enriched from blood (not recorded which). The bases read TGTGCCAGCAGCGTAGGGGGTAGCGGGAGTGGTGAGCAGTTCTTC. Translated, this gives CASSVGGSGSGEQFF.